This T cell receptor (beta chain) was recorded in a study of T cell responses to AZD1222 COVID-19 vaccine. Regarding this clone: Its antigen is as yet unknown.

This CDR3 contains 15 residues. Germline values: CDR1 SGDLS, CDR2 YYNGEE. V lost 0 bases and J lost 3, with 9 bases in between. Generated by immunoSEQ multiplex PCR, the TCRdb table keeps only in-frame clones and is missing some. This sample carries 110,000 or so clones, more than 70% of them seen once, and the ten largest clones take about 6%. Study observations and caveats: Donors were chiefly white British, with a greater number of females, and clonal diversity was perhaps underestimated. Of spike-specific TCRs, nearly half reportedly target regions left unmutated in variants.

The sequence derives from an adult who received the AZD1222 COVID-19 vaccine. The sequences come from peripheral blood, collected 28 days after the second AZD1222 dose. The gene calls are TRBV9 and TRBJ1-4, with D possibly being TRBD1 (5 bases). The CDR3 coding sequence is TGTGCCAGCAGCGTAGGAGGGGCGCCTAATGAAAAACTGTTTTTT. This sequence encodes CASSVGGAPNEKLFF.